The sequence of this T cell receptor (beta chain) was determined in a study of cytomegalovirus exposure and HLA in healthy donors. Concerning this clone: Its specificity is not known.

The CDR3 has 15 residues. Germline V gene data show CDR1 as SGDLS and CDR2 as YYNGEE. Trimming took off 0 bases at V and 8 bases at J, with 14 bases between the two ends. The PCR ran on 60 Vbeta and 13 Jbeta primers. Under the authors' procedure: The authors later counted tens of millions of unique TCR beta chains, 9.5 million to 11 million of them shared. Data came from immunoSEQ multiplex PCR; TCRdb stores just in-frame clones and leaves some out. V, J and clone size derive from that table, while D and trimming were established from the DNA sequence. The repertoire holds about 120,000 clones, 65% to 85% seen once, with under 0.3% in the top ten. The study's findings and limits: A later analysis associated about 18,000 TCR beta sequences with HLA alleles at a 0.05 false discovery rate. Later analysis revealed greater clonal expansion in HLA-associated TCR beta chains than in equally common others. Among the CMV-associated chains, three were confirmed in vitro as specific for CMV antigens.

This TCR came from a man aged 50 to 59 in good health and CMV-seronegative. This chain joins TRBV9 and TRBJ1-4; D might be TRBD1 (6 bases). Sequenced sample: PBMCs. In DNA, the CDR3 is TGTGCCAGCAGCGTAGATGGGGGCCAGAGCGAAAAACTGTTTTTT. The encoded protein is CASSVDGGQSEKLFF.